These T cell receptor beta chains were read from a single sample in a study of cytomegalovirus exposure and HLA in healthy donors. Clones were read by immunoSEQ multiplex PCR, and TCRdb kept only the in-frame ones, dropping some. The repertoire table contains about 200,000 clones. The specimen sequenced was PBMCs. Receptors originate from a boy aged 5-17 years in good health and CMV-seronegative. Both conserved end residues are part of each CDR3. D genes are given only for firm matches.

J,D,V,DNA,CDR3
TRBJ1-4,TRBD1,TRBV5-1,TGCGCCAGCAGCTTGAAACAGGGGCGAAATGAAAAACTGTTTTTT,CASSLKQGRNEKLFF
TRBJ1-6,TRBD1,TRBV7-9,TGTGCCAGCAGGGTGGACAGGTATAATTCACCCCTCCACTTT,CASRVDRYNSPLHF
TRBJ1-6,.,TRBV27,TGTGCCAGCAGTCTCGTCCGGGACATCGATCCGAATTCACCCCTCCACTTT,CASSLVRDIDPNSPLHF
TRBJ2-5,.,TRBV5-4,TGTGCCAGCAGCTCAAGCGGGGAGACCCAGTACTTC,CASSSSGETQYF
TRBJ1-2,.,TRBV20-1,TGCAGTGCTGACCCTAGCAGTGGCTACACCTTC,CSADPSSGYTF
TRBJ2-3,TRBD2,TRBV2,TGTGCCAGCAGGACTAGCCGGAGCGAACCAGATACGCAGTATTTT,CASRTSRSEPDTQYF
TRBJ2-7,TRBD1,TRBV7-2,TGTGCCAGCAGCTTTGGGACAGGGTTGGACGAGCAGTACTTC,CASSFGTGLDEQYF
TRBJ1-1,.,TRBV9,TGTGCCAGCAGCGTTCTACCCCGGGGGGACACTGAAGCTTTCTTT,CASSVLPRGDTEAFF
TRBJ2-7,.,TRBV4-1,TGCGCCAGCAGTCGATCTAACTCCTACGAGCAGTACTTC,CASSRSNSYEQYF
TRBJ1-1,.,TRBV7-2,TGTGCCAGCAGCTTATCGCGGGATGGTGAAGCTTTCTTT,CASSLSRDGEAFF
TRBJ2-7,TRBD1,TRBV10-1,TGCGCCAGCAGTGGGCGACAGGGTAGCTCCTACGAGCAGTACTTC,CASSGRQGSSYEQYF
TRBJ2-1,TRBD2,TRBV4-1,TGCGCCAGCAGCCAACAACTAGCGGGGGGCGACAATGAGCAGTTCTTC,CASSQQLAGGDNEQFF
TRBJ2-2,TRBD2,TRBV5-6,TGTGCCAGCAGCTCGACTAGCGGGGGTCGGACCGGGGAGCTGTTTTTT,CASSSTSGGRTGELFF
TRBJ1-5,.,TRBV30,TGTGCCTGGAGTGAGCAGGGGAATCAGCCCCAGCATTTT,CAWSEQGNQPQHF
TRBJ2-1,TRBD2,TRBV28,TGTGCCAGCAGTCGGGGACTAGCGGGGGACAATGAGCAGTTCTTC,CASSRGLAGDNEQFF
TRBJ2-3,TRBD2,TRBV11-2,TGTGCCAGCAGCCCGGGACTAGCGGGGGGGCCAGCAACAGATACGCAGTATTTT,CASSPGLAGGPATDTQYF
TRBJ2-7,.,TRBV5-1,TGCGCCAGCAGCTTGGTCCTGGGAGCCTACGAGCAGTACTTC,CASSLVLGAYEQYF
TRBJ1-6,TRBD1,TRBV27,TGTGCCAGCAACATAGGGGGCCGGAATTCACCCCTCCACTTT,CASNIGGRNSPLHF
TRBJ2-7,.,TRBV5-1,TGCGCCAGCAGCGGAAATCCGGGGAAGTACTTC,CASSGNPGKYF
TRBJ2-7,TRBD2,TRBV7-2,TGTGCCAGCAGCTTCAATAGCGGGGGGGCGTACGAGCAGTACTTC,CASSFNSGGAYEQYF
TRBJ2-2,TRBD2,TRBV2,TGTGCCAGCAGCGGACTAGCGGGGGGCTTAAACACCGGGGAGCTGTTTTTT,CASSGLAGGLNTGELFF
TRBJ2-2,.,TRBV4-3,TGCGCCAGCAGCCGAGGGCGGCAGGGGGGAACCGGGGAGCTGTTTTTT,CASSRGRQGGTGELFF
TRBJ2-7,.,TRBV7-6,TGTGCCAGCAGCTTAAACGTCAGGGGTTTCTACGAGCAGTACTTC,CASSLNVRGFYEQYF
TRBJ1-2,.,TRBV30,TGTGCCTGGACCGCGGGCTATGGCTACACCTTC,CAWTAGYGYTF
TRBJ2-6,.,TRBV25-1,TGTGCCAGCAGTGAATATAGGAGCTCTGGGGCCAACGTCCTGACTTTC,CASSEYRSSGANVLTF
TRBJ2-3,.,TRBV6-1,TGTGCCAGCAGAGAAAGGGGGGGGTGGACAGATACGCAGTATTTT,CASRERGGWTDTQYF
TRBJ2-3,TRBD2,TRBV14,TGTGCCAGCAGCCAAGATAGGTTTGGAGAGCGGGGGGGCACAGATACGCAGTATTTT,CASSQDRFGERGGTDTQYF
TRBJ1-5,.,TRBV10-2,TGCGCCAGCAGTGAGCCCGGCCTTGGAGATCAGCCCCAGCATTTT,CASSEPGLGDQPQHF
TRBJ2-7,TRBD1,TRBV29-1,TGCAGCGTTGCCGGGACCGGGACAGGGACGGGGCCCGTTTACGAGCAGTACTTC,CSVAGTGTGTGPVYEQYF
TRBJ2-7,.,TRBV4-1,TGCGCCAGCAGACCCTTGCTCAGGGGCCCCGAGCAGTACTTC,CASRPLLRGPEQYF
TRBJ1-4,.,TRBV6-5,TGTGCCAGCAGTACCACAGGGAGTGATAGAGAAAAACTGTTTTTT,CASSTTGSDREKLFF
TRBJ1-2,TRBD1,TRBV9,TGTGCCAGCAGCTCCTGGACAGGAGTGAGAGGCTACACCTTC,CASSSWTGVRGYTF
TRBJ1-2,.,TRBV5-1,TGCGCCAGCAGCTTGGAATATGCCAGGATGGGCGGCTACACCTTC,CASSLEYARMGGYTF
TRBJ2-1,.,TRBV7-3,TGTGCCAGCAGCTTAATAGGAGCACCATACAATGAGCAGTTCTTC,CASSLIGAPYNEQFF
TRBJ2-1,TRBD2,TRBV5-4,TGTGCCAGCAGCTTTCTAGCGGGGAAATACAATGAGCAGTTCTTC,CASSFLAGKYNEQFF
TRBJ2-3,.,TRBV18,TGTGCCAGCTCATCCTCCTCGACTACCCACACAGATACGCAGTATTTT,CASSSSSTTHTDTQYF
TRBJ2-7,.,TRBV18,TGTGCCAGCTCACCATTTGCTGAGGTTGGCTACGAGCAGTACTTC,CASSPFAEVGYEQYF
TRBJ2-1,.,TRBV10-3,TGTGCCATCAGTGAGGCCAGTTCCTACAATGAGCAGTTCTTC,CAISEASSYNEQFF
TRBJ2-7,TRBD1,TRBV7-3,TGTGCCAGCAGCTTGGGATCGGGACAGGTCTACGAGCAGTACTTC,CASSLGSGQVYEQYF
TRBJ2-1,.,TRBV6-5,TGTGCCAGCAGCCCCGGGTCCTACCTAAATGAGCAGTTCTTC,CASSPGSYLNEQFF
TRBJ1-2,TRBD1,TRBV6-5,TGTGCCAGCACCCAGGGGACAGTCTATGGCTACACCTTC,CASTQGTVYGYTF
TRBJ2-7,TRBD1,TRBV6-6,TGTGCCAGCAGTGCCCCGGACAGGGGGGTGTACGAGCAGTACTTC,CASSAPDRGVYEQYF
TRBJ2-1,.,TRBV19,TGTGCCAGTAGTCCCGACAGGACCGGTCCCAATGAGCAGTTCTTC,CASSPDRTGPNEQFF
TRBJ2-5,.,TRBV7-3,TGTGCCAGCAGCTTAAGTCGGACAAACCAAGAGACCCAGTACTTC,CASSLSRTNQETQYF
TRBJ1-1,.,TRBV5-4,TGTGCCAGCAGCTTGGTAGCGGGGAACACTGAAGCTTTCTTT,CASSLVAGNTEAFF
TRBJ2-2,.,TRBV6-5,TGTGCCAGCAGTTACAACCGGGTTATAACCGGGGAGCTGTTTTTT,CASSYNRVITGELFF
TRBJ1-2,TRBD1,TRBV4-1,TGCGCCAGCAGCCAAGTAACAGGGGGCTTATATGGCTACACCTTC,CASSQVTGGLYGYTF
TRBJ1-2,.,TRBV30,TGTGCCTGGAGGAGGGAAGCTTATGGCTACACCTTC,CAWRREAYGYTF
TRBJ2-7,.,TRBV7-9,TGTGCCAGCAGCCTTACTAGACAGGTTGACGAGCAGTACTTC,CASSLTRQVDEQYF
TRBJ1-1,.,TRBV15,TGTGCCACCAGCAGAGATGTCGGGAAGACTGAAGCTTTCTTT,CATSRDVGKTEAFF